These T cell receptor beta chains were read from a single sample in a study of CD8 T cells in ankylosing spondylitis. TCRdb re-called the 5' RACE reads with MiXCR, one entry per CDR3 protein. The sample includes about 160,000 distinct CDR3 sequences, about a sixth of them seen just once. Sequencing input: blood, either unsorted or a sorted T cell fraction (not recorded which). Every receptor here comes from a male donor with ankylosing spondylitis or in good health (not recorded which). The CDR3 runs from the conserved cysteine through the conserved F or W.

TRBV10-3	TRBJ2-1	CAISDDDYLNYNEQFF
TRBV5-1	TRBJ2-7	CASSLQGPWGFDEQYF
TRBV13	TRBJ2-7	CASSLVGISYEQYF
TRBV29-1	TRBJ2-2	CSVYKAGGAGELFF
TRBV2	TRBJ2-1	CASSAGGIHNEQFF
TRBV20-1	TRBJ1-6	CSARRGNNSPLHF
TRBV5-1	TRBJ2-4	CASRSQLAGGGNIQYF
TRBV2	TRBJ1-1	CASSSNPGNMNTEAFF
TRBV20-1	TRBJ1-5	CSARRGQGLQPQHF
TRBV20-1	TRBJ2-7	CSARTGQGGDEQYF
TRBV7-2	TRBJ2-1	CASNSIKGGEQFF